These T cell receptor beta chains were read from a single sample in a study of cytomegalovirus exposure and HLA in healthy donors. Profiled with immunoSEQ multiplex PCR; TCRdb holds only in-frame clones, not every one. The repertoire holds approximately 130,000 clones, with around 75% as singletons. What was sequenced was PBMCs. These receptors were collected from a man under 40 in good health and CMV-seronegative. Both conserved end residues are part of each CDR3. D genes are given only for firm matches. Rows may omit the clone size; those that give it use once, few, many or a size class.

TRBJ2-1 TRBV10-1 17 NA TRBD2 CASSRSPTSGTYNEQFF TGCGCCAGCAGTCGCTCTCCGACTAGCGGAACCTACAATGAGCAGTTCTTC
TRBJ2-5 TRBV4-2 14 NA TRBD2 CASSRGGVQETQYF TGTGCCAGCAGCCGGGGGGGGGTACAAGAGACCCAGTACTTC
TRBJ2-7 TRBV5-6 14 NA TRBD1 CASSWRTGTYEQYF TGTGCCAGCAGCTGGAGGACAGGGACCTACGAGCAGTACTTC
TRBJ2-5 TRBV25-1 16 NA TRBD2 CASSERASGRQETQYF TGTGCCAGCAGTGAACGGGCTAGCGGGAGGCAAGAGACCCAGTACTTC
TRBJ2-7 TRBV14 14 NA TRBD2 CASSQTSGSYEQYF TGTGCCAGCAGCCAAACTAGCGGGAGTTACGAGCAGTACTTC
TRBJ2-3 TRBV6-5 15 NA TRBD1 CASSELTGGGDTQYF TGTGCCAGCAGCGAGCTGACAGGGGGCGGGGATACGCAGTATTTT
TRBJ1-1 TRBV27 14 few NA CASSWAGANTEAFF TGTGCCAGCAGTTGGGCAGGGGCGAACACTGAAGCTTTCTTT
TRBJ2-5 TRBV7-8 14 NA TRBD1 CASSFRTGEETQYF TGTGCCAGCAGCTTCCGGACAGGGGAAGAGACCCAGTACTTC
TRBJ1-1 TRBV6-5 13 NA TRBD1 CASSRQGQVVAFF TGTGCCAGCAGTCGACAGGGGCAAGTGGTCGCTTTCTTT
TRBJ2-5 TRBV28 17 NA TRBD1 CASSLGGQGGRQETQYF TGTGCCAGCAGTTTAGGGGGACAGGGAGGGAGGCAAGAGACCCAGTACTTC
TRBJ2-5 TRBV18 13 NA NA CASSPGGQETQYF TGTGCCAGCTCACCGGGGGGACAAGAGACCCAGTACTTC
TRBJ2-2 TRBV30 14 once NA CAWSREWRTGELFF TGTGCCTGGAGTCGGGAGTGGCGAACCGGGGAGCTGTTTTTT
TRBJ1-2 TRBV7-9 14 NA TRBD1 CASSPLDRENGYTF TGTGCCAGCAGCCCCCTGGACAGGGAGAATGGCTACACCTTC
TRBJ2-7 TRBV7-8 17 NA TRBD1 CASSYDPRGSSSYEQYF TGTGCCAGCAGCTATGACCCCAGGGGGTCGAGCTCCTACGAGCAGTACTTC
TRBJ2-3 TRBV5-1 15 NA TRBD1 CASSLAGTGADTQYF TGCGCCAGCAGCTTGGCTGGGACAGGGGCAGATACGCAGTATTTT
TRBJ2-3 TRBV14 16 NA TRBD2 CASSLSGSGFTDTQYF TGTGCCAGCAGCCTGAGCGGGAGCGGTTTCACAGATACGCAGTATTTT
TRBJ2-5 TRBV4-2 18 NA TRBD2 CASSHRGITSGSPETQYF TGTGCCAGCAGCCACCGGGGGATTACTAGCGGGAGTCCCGAGACCCAGTACTTC
TRBJ2-7 TRBV30 13 few TRBD1 CAWTRTGPYEQYF TGTGCCTGGACGAGGACAGGACCCTACGAGCAGTACTTC
TRBJ1-2 TRBV19 16 few NA CASSRGLAPKNYGYTF TGTGCCAGTAGTCGGGGACTCGCTCCCAAAAACTATGGCTACACCTTC
TRBJ2-7 TRBV5-8 13 few NA CASSPRSYDEQYF TGTGCCAGCAGCCCGAGGTCCTACGACGAGCAGTACTTC
TRBJ2-3 TRBV7-9 12 NA NA CASSLMQDTQYF TGTGCCAGCAGCTTAATGCAGGATACGCAGTATTTT
TRBJ2-3 TRBV7-3 18 once TRBD2 CASSAPPGLARGTDTQYF TGTGCCAGCAGCGCTCCCCCGGGACTAGCGAGGGGCACAGATACGCAGTATTTT